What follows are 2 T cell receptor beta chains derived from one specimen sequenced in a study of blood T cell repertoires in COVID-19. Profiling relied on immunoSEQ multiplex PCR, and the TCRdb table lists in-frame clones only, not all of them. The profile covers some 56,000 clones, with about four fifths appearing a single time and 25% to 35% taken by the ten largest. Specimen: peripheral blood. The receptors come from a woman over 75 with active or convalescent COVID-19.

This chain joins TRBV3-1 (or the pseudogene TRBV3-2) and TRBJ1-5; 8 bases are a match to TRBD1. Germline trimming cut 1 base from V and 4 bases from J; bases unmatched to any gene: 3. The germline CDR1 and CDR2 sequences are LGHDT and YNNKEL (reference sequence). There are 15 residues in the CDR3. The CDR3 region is CASSQADRGNQPQHF. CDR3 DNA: TGTGCCAGCAGCCAAGCCGACAGGGGAAATCAGCCCCAGCATTTT.

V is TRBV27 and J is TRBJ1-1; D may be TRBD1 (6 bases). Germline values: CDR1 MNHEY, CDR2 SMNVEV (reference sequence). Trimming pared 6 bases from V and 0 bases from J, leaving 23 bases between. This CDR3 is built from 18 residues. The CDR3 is CASRRLQGRVNMNTEAFF. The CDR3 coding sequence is TGTGCCAGCAGGAGGCTCCAGGGGAGGGTAAATATGAACACTGAAGCTTTCTTT.